A single T cell receptor beta chain is shown here with its context. Its antigen is not identified. Division of CD4+ cells produced a CD45RA+ naive subset and a CD45RA-negative memory subset. The data were taken from a study of shared clonotypes between healthy human individuals. Notes on the study in general: Estimated clonotype richness was generally higher in naive than memory subsets.

CDR1 SGHRS and CDR2 YFSETQ come from the germline V gene. This CDR3 is 14 amino acids long. The V segment lost 3 bases and the J segment 0 bases; nucleotides outside the gene matches: 2. An even split of each subset's genomic DNA across several immunoSEQ plates was performed. As handled by the study authors: For the immunoSEQ data, sequences were junction-only without quality scores, so filtering differed. Some clones are missing from TCRdb's copy, which holds only in-frame ones; the method was immunoSEQ multiplex PCR. V and J calls and clone size are copied from that table; D and trimming were computed from the DNA. The sample carries about a million clones, roughly 75% recorded once.

This receptor was identified in a man between 18 and 29 years old in good health. The chain couples TRBV5-1 to TRBJ2-7; 8 nucleotides align to TRBD2. The sequenced sample consisted of memory CD4+ T cells sorted from blood. The sample's subset: CD45RA-negative fraction. CDR3 in DNA: TGCGCCAGCAGCTATGGGACTAGCTCCTACGAGCAGTACTTC. Residues: CASSYGTSSYEQYF.